The sample holds a few counts of the clone carrying this TCR beta chain. The sample belongs to a study of beta chain features in type 1 diabetes. CDR1 MDHEN and CDR2 SYDVKM come from the germline V gene. The CDR3 sequence is 14 residues long. Germline trimming cut 7 bases from V and 8 bases from J; bases unmatched to any gene: 9. Sequencing targeted expressed TCRB transcripts, as all isolated RNA had been reverse transcribed. The repertoire was sequenced with immunoSEQ multiplex PCR; TCRdb's copy has only in-frame clones and lacks some. The table shows 120,000 to 150,000 clones, with roughly a tenth occurring only once.

This receptor was taken from a man between 18 and 29 years old in good health. The V and J genes are TRBV28 and TRBJ2-1; TRBD2 matches at 9 bases. The sequenced sample consisted of naive CD4+ T cells from blood. CDR3 coding DNA: TGTGCCAGCACCCTGGGCGGGGGGGTGTATGAGCAGTTCTTC. Translation gives CASTLGGGVYEQFF.